This T cell receptor (beta chain) was sequenced in a study of blood T cells in healthy people across ages. Extraction yielded at least 5 micrograms of total RNA per sample. With a J-beta primer mix and a sample-barcoded 5' primer, a second PCR ran about 7 to 12 cycles. All samples gave at least 2.5 million CDR3-containing paired-end reads. TCRdb itself ran the 5' RACE reads through MiXCR, one entry per CDR3 protein. The sample shows 600,000 or so distinct CDR3 sequences, 20% to 25% of them seen only once. This clonotype was found a few times. Sequences were obtained from blood. This receptor was taken from a man between 70 and 80 years old in good health.

The CDR3 loop is CAPGAPGGGYNEQFF. The CDR3, as DNA: TGTGCCCCAGGGGCGCCCGGGGGAGGCTACAATGAGCAGTTCTTC. The chain recombines TRBV7-9 with TRBJ2-1, with D tentatively TRBD1 or TRBD2 (6 bases each). The ends were cut back, 11 bases at V and 3 bases at J, with 20 bases in the middle. The germline gives CDR1 SEHNR, CDR2 FQNEAQ (reference sequence). There are 15 residues in the CDR3.